The 14 T cell receptor beta chains listed next were all sequenced from one sample in a study of monozygotic twins with inflammatory bowel disease. TCRdb reprocessed the 5' RACE reads, with one entry per CDR3 protein and no DNA. In all, the sample yields around 200,000 distinct CDR3 sequences. Source material: blood. The receptors here all came from a human donor with ulcerative colitis or Crohn's disease, or a healthy co-twin of an affected twin (not recorded which).

CDR3 loop: CASSKGTGATDTQYF. The J gene is TRBJ2-3, the V gene TRBV5-1; TCRdb proposes TRBD1, but this gene call is untestable without DNA. Germline assignment: CDR1 SGHRS and CDR2 YFSETQ. The CDR3 runs 15 residues.

The V gene is TRBV2, the J gene TRBJ1-5. Germline V lookup: CDR1 SNHLY, CDR2 FYNNEI. This CDR3 comprises 12 residues. The CDR3 loop is CASKAGGQPQHF.

The chain is built from TRBV29-1 and TRBJ2-2; TCRdb gives TRBD1 as the D gene, but with no DNA this cannot be confirmed. The length of the CDR3 is 14 residues. Germline V lookup: CDR1 SQVTM, CDR2 ANQGSEA. The CDR3 sequence is CSATGTGPGGELFF.

The chain employs TRBV20-1 and TRBJ1-1; TCRdb designates TRBD1, a call that cannot be tested without DNA. The CDR3 has 13 residues. The germline V gene encodes CDR1 DFQATT and CDR2 SNEGSKA (reference sequence). CDR3 protein: CSADDSPNTEAFF.

This rearrangement joins TRBV11-2 to TRBJ1-4; the D call from TCRdb, TRBD1, cannot be confirmed without DNA. The germline V gene has CDR1 SGHAT and CDR2 FQNNGV. The length of the CDR3 is 14 residues. The CDR3 loop is CASRHTGYEEKLFF.

The chain joins TRBV7-9 to TRBJ2-7; the TCRdb call, TRBD1, lacks DNA for checking. CDR1 SEHNR and CDR2 FQNEAQ come from the germline V gene (reference sequence). The CDR3 runs to 13 residues. CDR3 residues: CASSPTGPEEQYF.

The chain recombines TRBV11-2 with TRBJ2-3; TCRdb designates TRBD2, a call that cannot be tested without DNA. Germline CDR1 is SGHAT and CDR2 is FQNNGV. This CDR3 region has 16 residues. This chain's CDR3 is CASSLGLGGSTDTQYF.

This chain connects TRBV29-1 to TRBJ2-7. Per the germline V gene, CDR1 is SQVTM and CDR2 is ANQGSEA. There are 12 residues in the CDR3. CDR3 sequence: CSVQQDTYEQYF.

This chain joins TRBV12-5 and TRBJ2-7; TCRdb reports TRBD1, a call that lacks DNA to check it against. The CDR3 contains 14 residues. Germline CDR1 and CDR2: LGHNT and FRNRAP. The CDR3 loop reads CASGLRPGGYEQYF.

V usage is TRBV19 and J usage is TRBJ2-1; the D call from TCRdb, TRBD2, cannot be confirmed without DNA. This CDR3 comprises 13 residues. Germline CDR1 LNHDA, CDR2 SQIVND (reference sequence). The CDR3 sequence: CASSGNLAWEQFF.

The V and J genes are TRBV20-1 and TRBJ1-6; the TRBD1 assignment by TCRdb is unverifiable without DNA. Germline V gene lookup returns CDR1 DFQATT and CDR2 SNEGSKA (reference sequence). The CDR3 loop spans 11 amino acids. CDR3 amino acids: CSARDQGTLHF.

The rearrangement links TRBV7-6 to TRBJ1-6. Per the germline V gene, CDR1 is SGHVS and CDR2 is FNYEAQ. CDR3 size: 15 residues. This CDR3 reads CASSLALFSNSPLHF.

The chain couples TRBV12-2 to TRBJ2-3. TRBV12-2 is a listed pseudogene. The length of the CDR3 is 12 residues. The CDR3 reads CASRGSTDTQYF.

The chain employs TRBV12-3 or TRBV12-4 and TRBJ2-2; checking the TCRdb D call of TRBD2 is not possible without DNA. The CDR3 is 14 residues long. Here the CDR3 reads CASSPTSITGELFF.